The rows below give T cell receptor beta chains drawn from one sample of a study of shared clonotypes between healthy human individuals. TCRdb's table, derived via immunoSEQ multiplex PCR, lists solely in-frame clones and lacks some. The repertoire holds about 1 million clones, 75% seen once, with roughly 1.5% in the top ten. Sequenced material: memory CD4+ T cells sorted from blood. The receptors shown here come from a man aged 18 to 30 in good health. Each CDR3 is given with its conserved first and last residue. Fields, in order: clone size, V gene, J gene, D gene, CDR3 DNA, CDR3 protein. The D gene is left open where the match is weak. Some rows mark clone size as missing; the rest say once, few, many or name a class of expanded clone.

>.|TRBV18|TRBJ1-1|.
TGTGCCAGCTCACCACGTATGCAGGGCGAGAACACTGAAGCTTTCTTT
CASSPRMQGENTEAFF
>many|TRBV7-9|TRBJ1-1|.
TGTGCCAGCAGAGACCTCAGAGGGAGGAACACTGAAGCTTTCTTT
CASRDLRGRNTEAFF
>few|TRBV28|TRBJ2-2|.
TGTGCCAGCAGTTTTGGGCAGGGTACCACCGGGGAGCTGTTTTTT
CASSFGQGTTGELFF
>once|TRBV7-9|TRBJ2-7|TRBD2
TGTGCCAGCAGCCCCCTGCGGGGGAACTACGAGCAGTACTTC
CASSPLRGNYEQYF
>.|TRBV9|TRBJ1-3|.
TGTGCCAGCAGCACCATGGGACTTTCCTCTGGAAACACCATATATTTT
CASSTMGLSSGNTIYF
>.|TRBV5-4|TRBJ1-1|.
TGTGCCAGCAGCTTGCAGTATGGTAGCACTGAAGCTTTCTTT
CASSLQYGSTEAFF
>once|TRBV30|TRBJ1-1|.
TGTGCCTGGAGCCCCCTGAGGGGGAACACTGAAGCTTTCTTT
CAWSPLRGNTEAFF
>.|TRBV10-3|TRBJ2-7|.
TGTGCCAGCAGGGACCGCGACATTCCCTACGAGCAGTACTTC
CASRDRDIPYEQYF
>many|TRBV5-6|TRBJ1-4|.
TGTGCCAGCAGCTTGTACAGGGTGGGGATTAATGAAAAACTGTTTTTT
CASSLYRVGINEKLFF
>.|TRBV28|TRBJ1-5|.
TGTGCCAGCAGATGGCCAGGGCGAGGGCAAGGCAATCAGCCCCAGCATTTT
CASRWPGRGQGNQPQHF
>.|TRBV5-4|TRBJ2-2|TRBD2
TGTGCCAGCAGTACGGGGCTAGCGGGCCCCACCGGGGAGCTGTTTTTT
CASSTGLAGPTGELFF
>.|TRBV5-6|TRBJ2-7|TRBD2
TGTGCCAGCAGCTTTTCACTAGCGGGGGGGCAGGACGAGCAGTACTTC
CASSFSLAGGQDEQYF
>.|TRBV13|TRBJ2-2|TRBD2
TGTGCCAGCAGTTCCCGGACTAGCGGGAGGGCCGGGGAGCTGTTTTTT
CASSSRTSGRAGELFF
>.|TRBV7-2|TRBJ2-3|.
TGTGCCAGCAGCCCCCAGACATGGTTCACAGATACGCAGTATTTT
CASSPQTWFTDTQYF
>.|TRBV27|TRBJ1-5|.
TGTGCCAGCAGTTTTGACAGGTATCAGCCCCAGCATTTT
CASSFDRYQPQHF
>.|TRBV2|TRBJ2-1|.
TGTGCCAGCAGTGTTAGGAGCTCCTACAATGAGCAGTTCTTC
CASSVRSSYNEQFF
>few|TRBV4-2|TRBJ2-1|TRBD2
TGTGCCAGCAGCCAAGCCCTACTAGCGGGGGGATACAATGAGCAGTTCTTC
CASSQALLAGGYNEQFF
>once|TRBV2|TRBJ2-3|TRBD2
TGTGCCAGCATTTTACTAGCGGGGGGGCGTGGAGATACGCAGTATTTT
CASILLAGGRGDTQYF
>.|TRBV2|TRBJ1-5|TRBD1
TGTGCCAGCAGCGACCGGACAGGGGTAACTCAGCCCCAGCATTTT
CASSDRTGVTQPQHF
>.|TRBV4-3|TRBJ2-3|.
TGCGCCAGCAGCCAGGGGAGGGGGAGCACAGATACGCAGTATTTT
CASSQGRGSTDTQYF
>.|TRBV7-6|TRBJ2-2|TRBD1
TGTGCCAGCAGGTCCGGGACAGGGGACACCGGGGAGCTGTTTTTT
CASRSGTGDTGELFF
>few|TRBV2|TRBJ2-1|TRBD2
TGTGCCAGCAGACTGACTAGCGGGGGGTCGTTCTTC
CASRLTSGGSFF
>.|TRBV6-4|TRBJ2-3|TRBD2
TGTGCCAGCAGTGAGAGCGGGGGGGTACCCACAGATACGCAGTATTTT
CASSESGGVPTDTQYF